This record concerns one TCR beta chain sequence. Antigen unknown. This entry is derived from a study of T cells after yellow fever vaccination. Study-level information: Researchers used SMART-Seq v4 Ultra Low Input to prepare fractions that had low cell numbers. Study-wide points: The booster saw the reappearance of most primary-vaccination clones (96% CD4, 80% to 90% CD8). Weaker overall was a secondary response that nonetheless peaked faster, on day 5 versus 15.

V gave up 0 bases and J gave up 6 bases, with 7 bases separating them. This CDR3 comprises 12 residues. The V gene's germline CDR1 is SGHRS and CDR2 YFSETQ. TCRdb called the 5' RACE reads again in MiXCR, with one record for every CDR3 protein. The sample includes roughly 190,000 distinct CDR3 sequences, about 11% of them seen just once. This sample comprised CD8+ T cells sorted from PBMCs, obtained 15 days after the yellow fever booster vaccination. V usage is TRBV5-1 and J usage is TRBJ2-7, with D unclear. The receptor was derived from a man younger than 35 who received the YFV17D yellow fever vaccine. CDR3 sequence reads: CASSLGSSEQYF. CDR3 nucleotide sequence: TGCGCCAGCAGCTTGGGATCAAGCGAGCAGTACTTC. Variable domain in full (rest from reference TRBV5-1 and TRBJ2-7): KAGVTQTPRYLIKTRGQQVTLSCSPISGHRSVSWYQQTPGQGLQFLFEYFSETQRNKGNFPGRFSGRQFSNSRSEMNVSTLELGDSALYLCASSLGSSEQYFGPGTRLTVT.